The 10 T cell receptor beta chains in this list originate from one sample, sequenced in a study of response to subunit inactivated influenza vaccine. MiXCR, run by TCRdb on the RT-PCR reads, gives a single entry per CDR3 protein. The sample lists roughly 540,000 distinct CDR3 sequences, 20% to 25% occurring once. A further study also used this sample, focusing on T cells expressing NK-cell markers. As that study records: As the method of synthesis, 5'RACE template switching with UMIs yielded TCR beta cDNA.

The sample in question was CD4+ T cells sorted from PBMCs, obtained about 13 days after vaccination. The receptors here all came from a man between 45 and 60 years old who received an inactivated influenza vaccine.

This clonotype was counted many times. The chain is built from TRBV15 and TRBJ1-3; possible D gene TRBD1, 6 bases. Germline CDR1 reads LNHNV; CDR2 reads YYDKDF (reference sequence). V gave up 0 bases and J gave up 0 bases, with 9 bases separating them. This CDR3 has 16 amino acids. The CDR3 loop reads CATSREGGGSGNTIYF. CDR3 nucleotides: TGTGCCACCAGCAGAGAAGGGGGGGGCTCTGGAAACACCATATATTTT.

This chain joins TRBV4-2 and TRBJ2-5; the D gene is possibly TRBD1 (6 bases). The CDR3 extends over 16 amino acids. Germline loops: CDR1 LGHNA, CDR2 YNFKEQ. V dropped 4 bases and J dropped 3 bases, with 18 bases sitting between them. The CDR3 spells CASSLMGASKKETQYF. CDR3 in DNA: TGTGCCAGCAGCCTTATGGGGGCCTCAAAGAAAGAGACCCAGTACTTC.

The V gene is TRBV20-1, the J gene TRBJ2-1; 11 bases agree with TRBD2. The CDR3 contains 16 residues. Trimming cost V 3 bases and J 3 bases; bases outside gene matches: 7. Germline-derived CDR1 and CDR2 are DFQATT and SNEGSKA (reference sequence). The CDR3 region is CSARAASGGIYNEQFF. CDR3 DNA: TGCAGTGCTAGGGCGGCTAGCGGGGGGATCTACAATGAGCAGTTCTTC.

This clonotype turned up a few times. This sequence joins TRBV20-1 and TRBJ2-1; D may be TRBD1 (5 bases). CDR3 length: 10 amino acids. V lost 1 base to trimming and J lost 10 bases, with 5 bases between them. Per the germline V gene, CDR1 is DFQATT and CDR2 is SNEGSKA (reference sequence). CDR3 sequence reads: CSARAGEQFF. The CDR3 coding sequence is TGCAGTGCTAGAGCAGGGGAGCAGTTCTTC.

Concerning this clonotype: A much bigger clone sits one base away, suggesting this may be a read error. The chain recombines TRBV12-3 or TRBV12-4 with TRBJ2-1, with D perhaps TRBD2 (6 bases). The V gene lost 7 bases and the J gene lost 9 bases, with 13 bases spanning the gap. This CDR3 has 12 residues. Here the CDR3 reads CASTLWGLEQFF. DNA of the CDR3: TGTGCCAGCACCCTATGGGGACTTGAGCAGTTCTTC.

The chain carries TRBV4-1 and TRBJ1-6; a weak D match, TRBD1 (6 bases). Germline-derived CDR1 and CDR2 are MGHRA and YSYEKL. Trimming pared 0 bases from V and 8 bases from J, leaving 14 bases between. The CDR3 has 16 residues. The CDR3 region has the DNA TGCGCCAGCAGCCAAGAACCACAGGGTCGAGATTCACCCCTCCACTTT. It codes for CASSQEPQGRDSPLHF.

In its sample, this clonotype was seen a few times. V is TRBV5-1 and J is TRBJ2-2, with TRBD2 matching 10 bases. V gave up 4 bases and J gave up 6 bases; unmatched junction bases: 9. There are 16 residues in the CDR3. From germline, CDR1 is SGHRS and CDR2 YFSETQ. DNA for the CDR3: TGCGCCAGCAGCGGATTAGCGGGAGGTAGAGCCGGGGAGCTGTTTTTT. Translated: CASSGLAGGRAGELFF.

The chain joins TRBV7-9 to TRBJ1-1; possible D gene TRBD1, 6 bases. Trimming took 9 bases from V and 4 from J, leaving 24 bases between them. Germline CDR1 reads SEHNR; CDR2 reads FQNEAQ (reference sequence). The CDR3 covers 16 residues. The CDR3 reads CASHLTSGGAGTEAFF. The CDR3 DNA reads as TGTGCCAGTCACCTAACTTCGGGGGGCGCGGGCACTGAAGCTTTCTTT. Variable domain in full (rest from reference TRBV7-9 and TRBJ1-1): DTGVSQNPRHKITKRGQNVTFRCDPISEHNRLYWYRQTLGQGPEFLTYFQNEAQLEKSRLLSDRFSAERPKGSFSTLEIQRTEQGDSAMYLCASHLTSGGAGTEAFFGQGTRLTVV.

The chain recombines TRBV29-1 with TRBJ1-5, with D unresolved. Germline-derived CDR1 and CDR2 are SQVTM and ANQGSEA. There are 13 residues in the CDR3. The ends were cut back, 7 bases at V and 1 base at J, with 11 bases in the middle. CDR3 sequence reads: CSAETGSNQPQHF. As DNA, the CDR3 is TGCAGCGCCGAGACGGGGAGCAATCAGCCCCAGCATTTT.

The CDR3 DNA sequence: TGTGCCGTCCAGGACCGGGACAGGACTTACGAGCAGTACTTC. It specifies CAVQDRDRTYEQYF. V gene TRBV27 combines with J gene TRBJ2-7; 8 positions match TRBD1. V gave up 11 bases and J gave up 4 bases; unmatched junction bases: 13. This CDR3 is built from 14 residues. The germline V gene has CDR1 MNHEY and CDR2 SMNVEV (reference sequence).